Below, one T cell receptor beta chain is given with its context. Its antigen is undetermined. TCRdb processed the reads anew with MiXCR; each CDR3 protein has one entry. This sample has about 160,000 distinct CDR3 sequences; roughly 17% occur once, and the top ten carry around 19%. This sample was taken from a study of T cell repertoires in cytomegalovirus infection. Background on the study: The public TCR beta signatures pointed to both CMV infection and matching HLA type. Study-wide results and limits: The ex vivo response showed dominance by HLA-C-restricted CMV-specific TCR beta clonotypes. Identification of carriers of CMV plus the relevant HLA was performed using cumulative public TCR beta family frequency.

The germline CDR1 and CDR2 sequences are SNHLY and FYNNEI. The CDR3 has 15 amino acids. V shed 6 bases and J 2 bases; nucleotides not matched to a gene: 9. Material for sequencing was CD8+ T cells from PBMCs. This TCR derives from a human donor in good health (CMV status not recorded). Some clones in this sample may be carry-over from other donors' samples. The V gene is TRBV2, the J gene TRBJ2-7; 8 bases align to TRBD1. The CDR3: CASRERQGFPYEQYF. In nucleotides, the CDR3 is TGTGCCAGCAGGGAAAGACAGGGGTTTCCCTACGAGCAGTACTTC.